This entry concerns a single T cell receptor beta chain. The junction departs from the called germline gene at one end, perhaps through a read error. TCRdb's copy holds only in-frame clones and misses some; the assay was immunoSEQ multiplex PCR. The sample has some 150,000 clones; just under 95% are singletons. This entry is derived from a study of control samples from healthy donors and cancer patients. The CDR3 totals 14 residues. Germline assignment: CDR1 SGHRS and CDR2 YFSETQ. The TCR originated in a man aged 55 to 70 with colorectal cancer. Sequencing was carried out using PBMCs. This sequence joins TRBV5-1 and TRBJ2-7; 10 positions agree with TRBD1. As DNA, the CDR3 is TGCGCCAGCAGCCGGCAGGGACAGGGGTCCAAGGGGGACTTC. It specifies CASSRQGQGSKGDF.